One TCR beta chain is described in this entry. The source of the sample is a study of blood T cell repertoires in COVID-19. Study-wide context: Samples representing acute and convalescent COVID-19 were sourced from the United States, Italy and Spain.

Original analysis: Amplification of reference gene primers provided the estimated nucleated cell counts. Using immunoSEQ multiplex PCR, the repertoire was profiled, and TCRdb retains in-frame clones only, with some absent. The D gene and trimming were derived from the DNA, and the V and J assignments and clone size from that table. The sample carries 250,000 to 350,000 clones, around 89% recorded once. The TCR was taken from a man aged 25 to 45 with acute or convalescent COVID-19. Sample: peripheral blood.

The DNA of the CDR3 is TGTGCCAGCTCACTGCGGAGAGCAACTAATGAAAAACTGTTTTTT. Residues: CASSLRRATNEKLFF. J is TRBJ1-4 and V is TRBV18, with D uncertain. Germline-derived CDR1 and CDR2 are KGHSH and LQKENI. The ends were cut back, 4 bases at V and 0 bases at J, with 9 bases in the middle. The CDR3 sequence is 15 residues long. Together with reference TRBV18 and TRBJ1-4, the CDR3 gives the full variable domain: NAGVMQNPRHLVRRRGQEARLRCSPMKGHSHVYWYRQLPEEGLKFMVYLQKENIIDESGMPKERFSAEFPKEGPSILRIQQVVRGDSAAYFCASSLRRATNEKLFFGSGTQLSVL.